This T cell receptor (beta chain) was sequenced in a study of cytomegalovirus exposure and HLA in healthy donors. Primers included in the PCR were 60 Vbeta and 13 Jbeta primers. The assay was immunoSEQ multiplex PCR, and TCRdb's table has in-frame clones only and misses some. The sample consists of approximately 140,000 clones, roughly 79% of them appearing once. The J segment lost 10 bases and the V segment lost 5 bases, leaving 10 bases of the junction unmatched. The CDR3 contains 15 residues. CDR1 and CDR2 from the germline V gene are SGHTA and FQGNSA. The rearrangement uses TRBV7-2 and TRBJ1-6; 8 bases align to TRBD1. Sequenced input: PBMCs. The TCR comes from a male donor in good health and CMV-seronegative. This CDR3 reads CASSPRQGQGSPLHF. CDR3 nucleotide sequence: TGTGCCAGCAGCCCTAGACAGGGGCAAGGCTCACCCCTCCACTTT. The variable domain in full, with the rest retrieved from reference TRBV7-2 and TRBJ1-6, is GAGVSQSPSNKVTEKGKDVELRCDPISGHTALYWYRQSLGQGLEFLIYFQGNSAPDKSGLPSDRFSAERTGGSVSTLTIQRTQQEDSAVYLCASSPRQGQGSPLHFGNGTRLTVT.